This entry lists 17 T cell receptor beta chains sequenced from one sample in a study of cytomegalovirus exposure and HLA in healthy donors. It was with 60 Vbeta and 13 Jbeta primers that the PCR ran. Clones were read by immunoSEQ multiplex PCR, and TCRdb kept only the in-frame ones, dropping some. The table records roughly 90,000 clones, about 68% of them present only once. The sequenced sample consisted of PBMCs. These receptors originate from a man aged 30 to 45 in good health and CMV-seropositive.

This rearrangement joins TRBV30 to TRBJ2-7; 9 nucleotides match TRBD1. The CDR3 runs to 15 residues. J lost 6 bases, V lost 5 bases, and 14 bases had no gene match. The germline V gene encodes CDR1 GTSNPN and CDR2 SVGIG (reference sequence). This CDR3 reads CAWGRPGQGRTEQYF. In DNA, the CDR3 is TGTGCCTGGGGTCGTCCGGGACAGGGTAGAACCGAGCAGTACTTC.

This clone was detected a few times. The chain uses TRBV1 and TRBJ2-7; the D call in the table, TRBD2, was not verified against the DNA. TRBV1 is noted as a pseudogene. This CDR3 is 16 amino acids long. CDR3 sequence reads: CTSPQDPLAGVDEQYF. The CDR3, as DNA: TGCACCAGCCCCCAAGACCCCCTAGCGGGAGTCGACGAGCAGTACTTC.

The V and J genes are TRBV19 and TRBJ1-1, with TRBD1 identical over 8 bases. The J segment lost 4 bases and the V segment lost 4 bases, leaving 2 bases of the junction unmatched. CDR3 length: 13 amino acids. CDR1 and CDR2 from the germline V gene are LNHDA and SQIVND (reference sequence). CDR3 in DNA: TGTGCCAGTAGTAAAGGACAGGGCACTGAAGCTTTCTTT. Translated, it gives CASSKGQGTEAFF.

This clone was observed a few times. V is TRBV5-1 and J is TRBJ1-1; 7 bases are shared with TRBD1. Unmatched junction bases numbered 7, after V lost 4 bases and J lost 4 bases. This CDR3 is 14 amino acids long. Germline V gene data show CDR1 as SGHRS and CDR2 as YFSETQ. The CDR3 sequence is CASSRDTGVTEAFF. As DNA, the CDR3 is TGCGCCAGCAGCAGGGACACAGGGGTCACTGAAGCTTTCTTT.

On this clone itself: The same CDR3 also results from other DNA sequences found in this sample. This chain connects TRBV11-2 to TRBJ1-2, with D perhaps matching TRBD1 (6 bases). Germline CDR1 and CDR2: SGHAT and FQNNGV. V shed 1 base and J shed 7 bases, with 10 bases lying between them. This CDR3 region has 13 residues. The CDR3 reads CASSLGGQGGYTF. In DNA form, the CDR3 reads TGTGCCAGCAGCTTAGGGGGGCAGGGTGGCTACACCTTC.

The chain links TRBV29-1 to TRBJ2-5; 10 bases match TRBD1. The CDR3 is 12 residues long. Germline V gene sequence: CDR1 SQVTM, CDR2 ANQGSEA. The V gene end was trimmed by 8 bases and the J gene end by 3 bases; junction bases not matched to a gene: 3. The CDR3 protein is CSLGTGEETQYF. The CDR3 nucleotides are TGCAGCCTTGGGACAGGGGAAGAGACCCAGTACTTC.

This sequence joins TRBV6-6 and TRBJ1-1, with unresolved D. V was shortened by 5 bases and J by 1 base, with 11 bases between the two germline ends. The CDR3 runs 14 residues. Germline V gives CDR1 MNHNY, CDR2 SVGAGI (reference sequence). The CDR3 coding sequence is TGTGCCAGCAGTGGGAGGATGGGGAACACTGAAGCTTTCTTT. The encoded protein is CASSGRMGNTEAFF.

This clone came up a few times. The chain combines TRBV30 with TRBJ1-5, with 9 bases lining up with TRBD1. The CDR3 has 20 residues. After removal of 3 bases from V and 4 bases from J, the junction contained 22 bases not matched to a gene. CDR1 is GTSNPN, CDR2 SVGIG, per germline (reference sequence). CDR3 in DNA: TGTGCCTGGAGCCATGAGGGGGACAGGGTTATAAGTAAAGAAAATCAGCCCCAGCATTTT. Amino acids: CAWSHEGDRVISKENQPQHF.

The rearrangement uses TRBV30 and TRBJ2-2, with 10 positions matching TRBD2. Germline trimming cut 4 bases from V and 5 bases from J; bases unmatched to any gene: 4. CDR1 and CDR2 from the germline V gene are GTSNPN and SVGIG (reference sequence). This CDR3 comprises 14 residues. The DNA for the CDR3 is TGTGCCTGGACTAGCGGGAGAGTTACCGGGGAGCTGTTTTTT. Translation: CAWTSGRVTGELFF. The whole variable domain, remainder taken from reference TRBV30 and TRBJ2-2, is SQTIHQWPATLVQPVGSPLSLECTVEGTSNPNLYWYRQAAGRGLQLLFYSVGIGQISSEVPQNLSASRPQDRQFILSSKKLLLSDSGFYLCAWTSGRVTGELFFGEGSRLTVL.

In nucleotides, the CDR3 is TGTGCCAGTAGCCTAATGGGAGCGGGAGGGCCTAGTGAGCAGTTCTTC. Its protein is CASSLMGAGGPSEQFF. The genes are TRBV19 and TRBJ2-1; 10 positions agree with TRBD2. Germline trimming cut 6 bases from V and 9 bases from J; bases unmatched to any gene: 14. The germline gives CDR1 LNHDA, CDR2 SQIVND (reference sequence). CDR3 length: 16 residues.

The CDR3 bases are TGTGCCAGCAGTTACTCGAGGGAGACCTACGAGCAGTACTTC. Translated: CASSYSRETYEQYF. This chain links TRBV6-5 with TRBJ2-7; D is possibly TRBD2 (5 bases). V gave up 0 bases and J gave up 2 bases, with 8 bases separating them. The germline gives CDR1 MNHEY, CDR2 SVGAGI. This CDR3 has 14 residues.

This chain joins TRBV5-8 and TRBJ2-1; 7 bases match TRBD1. V was pared by 3 bases and J by 4 bases, with 7 bases of the junction left unmatched. Per the germline V gene, CDR1 is SGHTS and CDR2 is YDEGEE. The CDR3 totals 15 residues. The CDR3 DNA sequence: TGTGCCAGCAGCTCCGGACAGGCGATATACAATGAGCAGTTCTTC. It is translated as CASSSGQAIYNEQFF.

The chain combines TRBV19 with TRBJ1-1; D unclear. Germline V gene sequence: CDR1 LNHDA, CDR2 SQIVND (reference sequence). Between the trimmed V and J ends, which lost 7 bases and 2 bases, there was a span of 17 bases. The CDR3 totals 15 residues. CDR3 nucleotide sequence: TGTGCCAGTACCGTAGGTATGAGGCTAAACACTGAAGCTTTCTTT. As protein: CASTVGMRLNTEAFF.

This clone has a single count. The rearrangement joins TRBV27 to TRBJ1-5; D is perhaps TRBD1 (6 bases). Germline lookup yields CDR1 MNHEY and CDR2 SMNVEV (reference sequence). With 5 bases removed from V and 2 bases from J, the gap between germline ends came to 13 bases. The CDR3 runs to 15 residues. CDR3 protein: CASSPLGGGNQPQHF. In nucleotides, the CDR3 is TGTGCCAGCAGTCCTCTAGGGGGGGGCAATCAGCCCCAGCATTTT.

The rearrangement links TRBV9 to TRBJ1-1, with D unclear. The CDR3 is made up of 13 amino acids. V dropped 2 bases and J dropped 2 bases, with 7 bases sitting between them. Germline CDR1 and CDR2: SGDLS and YYNGEE. The CDR3 region is CASSVRVNTEAFF. CDR3 bases: TGTGCCAGCAGCGTCCGGGTAAACACTGAAGCTTTCTTT. Full variable domain (missing parts from reference TRBV9 and TRBJ1-1): DSGVTQTPKHLITATGQRVTLRCSPRSGDLSVYWYQQSLDQGLQFLIQYYNGEERAKGNILERFSAQQFPDLHSELNLSSLELGDSALYFCASSVRVNTEAFFGQGTRLTVV.

V and J are TRBV5-4 and TRBJ2-3, with D uncertain. Trimming took 4 bases from V and 5 from J, leaving 11 bases between them. CDR1 and CDR2 from the germline V gene are SGHNT and YYREEE (reference sequence). The CDR3 loop spans 13 amino acids. CDR3 nucleotide sequence: TGTGCCAGCAGCCAAGCCCGTGAAGATACGCAGTATTTT. This codes for CASSQAREDTQYF.

V gene TRBV25-1 combines with J gene TRBJ1-1; the D is unclear. V lost 3 bases, J lost 0 bases, and 14 bases lay in between. Germline V gene sequence: CDR1 MGHDK, CDR2 SYGVNS. The length of the CDR3 is 16 residues. In DNA form, the CDR3 reads TGTGCCAGCAGTGAGTATAGCCGGGTAATGAACACTGAAGCTTTCTTT. As protein: CASSEYSRVMNTEAFF.